The 10 T cell receptor beta chains below come from one sample, sequenced in a study of CD4 and CD8 cells across lung adenocarcinoma regions. TCRdb analysed the PCR reads with MiXCR anew, one entry per CDR3 protein. The data contain approximately 14,000 distinct CDR3 sequences, approximately 40% of them seen just once; the ten biggest clones take up around 16%. Specimen: CD4+ T cells from the center of a lung tumor. The receptors were gathered from a male donor with lung adenocarcinoma. The CD4 and CD8 labels of this study may be unreliable.

This clonotype has a count of ten or more. The chain employs TRBV11-3 and TRBJ2-5; TRBD2 aligns across 12 bases. The V gene end was trimmed by 0 bases and the J gene end by 5 bases; junction bases not matched to a gene: 1. The CDR3 spans 15 residues. Looked up from germline, CDR1 is SGHNT and CDR2 is YENEEA. Written as DNA, the CDR3 is TGTGCCAGCAGCTTAGAGGGACTAGCGGGTGAGACCCAGTACTTC. Translating it yields CASSLEGLAGETQYF.

The chain carries TRBV10-3 and TRBJ2-2; 7 bases are a match to TRBD1. The DNA end is more similar to TRBJ2-3, so the J call may be wrong. The CDR3 length is 13 residues. In germline, CDR1 is ENHRY, CDR2 SYGVKD. In nucleotides, the CDR3 is TGTGCCATCCCCCCTGCGAGCACAGGGGCGCAGTATTTT. This translates into CAIPPASTGAQYF.

The chain employs TRBV7-9 and TRBJ2-4; no clear D. CDR3 size: 13 residues. Trimming stripped 6 bases from V and 8 bases from J, with 14 bases between. Germline V gives CDR1 SEHNR, CDR2 FQNEAQ (reference sequence). CDR3 coding DNA: TGTGCCAGCAGATCCCGACGAACGGACATTCAGTACTTC. Its translation: CASRSRRTDIQYF. The full variable domain, in which reference TRBV7-9 and TRBJ2-4 provide the parts outside the CDR3, is DTGVSQNPRHKITKRGQNVTFRCDPISEHNRLYWYRQTLGQGPEFLTYFQNEAQLEKSRLLSDRFSAERPKGSFSTLEIQRTEQGDSAMYLCASRSRRTDIQYFGAGTRLSVL.

The sample holds a few counts of this clonotype. The chain combines TRBV7-6 with TRBJ2-1, with D unclear. Trimming stripped 2 bases from V and 4 bases from J, with 12 bases between. This CDR3 is 15 amino acids long. Germline V CDR1 and CDR2: SGHVS, FNYEAQ. The CDR3 region is CASSLTRLPYNEQFF. DNA of the CDR3: TGTGCCAGCAGCTTAACACGGCTTCCATACAATGAGCAGTTCTTC. Drawing the rest from reference TRBV7-6 and TRBJ2-1, the complete variable domain is GAGVSQSPRYKVTKRGQDVALRCDPISGHVSLYWYRQALGQGPEFLTYFNYEAQQDKSGLPNDRFSAERPEGSISTLTIQRTEQRDSAMYRCASSLTRLPYNEQFFGPGTRLTVL.

Ten or more counts support this clonotype. This chain uses TRBV27 with TRBJ2-1; no clear D gene. Germline loops: CDR1 MNHEY, CDR2 SMNVEV (reference sequence). Trimming left V 0 bases short and J 8 bases short, with 8 bases between. CDR3 length equals 13 residues. CDR3 protein: CASSLSVDHEQFF. CDR3 bases: TGTGCCAGCAGTTTATCTGTCGACCATGAGCAGTTCTTC.

About this clonotype: At one end, the junction sequence differs from germline, possibly due to a read error. The gene calls are TRBV10-1 and TRBJ2-5; a weak D match, TRBD2 (7 bases). From germline, CDR1 is WNHNN and CDR2 SYGVQD (reference sequence). The CDR3 runs 16 residues. CDR3 nucleotide sequence: TGCGCCTGCAGGGACCCGGCGGGCGGGGGCGCAGATACGCAGTACTTC. Its translation: CACRDPAGGGADTQYF.

The chain carries TRBV6-1 and TRBJ2-2; no reliable D call. The V end lost 4 bases, the J end lost 0 bases, and 12 bases lay between the germline ends. The CDR3 totals 16 residues. Germline V gene data show CDR1 as MNHNS and CDR2 as SASEGT. The chain's CDR3 is CASSGRSNANTGELFF. The CDR3 DNA follows: TGTGCCAGCAGTGGACGTAGCAATGCGAACACCGGGGAGCTGTTTTTT.

Worth noting for this clonotype: Relative to the germline gene, one junction end is altered; a read error may explain this. The rearrangement links TRBV6-1 to TRBJ2-5; TRBD2 is a possible D gene (6 bases). The CDR3 covers 18 residues. CDR1 is MNHNS, CDR2 SASEGT, per germline. CDR3 nucleotide sequence: TGTGCCAGCAGTGAAAGGGCAGGGCGGGGCCGTGACCAAAAGACCCAGTACTTC. Protein product: CASSERAGRGRDQKTQYF.

To note about this clonotype: One end of the junction varies from germline; a read error may be responsible. J is TRBJ2-2 and V is TRBV7-7; D might be TRBD1 (6 bases). The CDR3 contains 14 residues. The V gene's germline CDR1 is SSHAT and CDR2 FNYEAQ (reference sequence). CDR3 DNA sequence: TGTGCTAGCAGCCCCAGGGGTAACACCGGGGAGCTGTTTTTT. Its translation: CASSPRGNTGELFF.

In its sample, this clonotype was seen a few times. V gene TRBV4-1 combines with J gene TRBJ2-1; 7 bases are shared with TRBD2. The better agreement between TRBJ2-7 and the DNA end casts doubt on the J call. Germline loops: CDR1 MGHRA, CDR2 YSYEKL. This CDR3 is 16 amino acids long. CDR3 loop: CASSQGRASGSYEQYF. CDR3 nucleotides: TGCGCCAGCAGCCAGGGGCGAGCTAGCGGTTCCTACGAGCAGTACTTC.